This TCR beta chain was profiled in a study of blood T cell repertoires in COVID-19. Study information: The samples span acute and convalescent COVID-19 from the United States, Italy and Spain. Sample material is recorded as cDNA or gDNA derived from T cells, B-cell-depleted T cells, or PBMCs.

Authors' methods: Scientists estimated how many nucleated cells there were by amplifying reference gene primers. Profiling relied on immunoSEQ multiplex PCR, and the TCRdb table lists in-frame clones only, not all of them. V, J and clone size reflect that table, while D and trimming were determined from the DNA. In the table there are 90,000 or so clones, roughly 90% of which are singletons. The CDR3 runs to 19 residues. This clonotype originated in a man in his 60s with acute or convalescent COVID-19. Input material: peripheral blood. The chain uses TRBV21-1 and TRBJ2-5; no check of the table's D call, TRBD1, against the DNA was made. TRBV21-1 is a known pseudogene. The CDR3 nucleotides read TGTGCCAGCAGCAAGCGGGACAGGGACAGACGGGAGGCCTTGGAGACCCAGTACTTC. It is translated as CASSKRDRDRREALETQYF.